This TCR beta chain was documented in a study of OX40 agonist ivuxolimab in advanced cancers. Germline loops: CDR1 PRHDT, CDR2 FYEKMQ (reference sequence). V was trimmed by 5 bases and J by 2 bases, leaving 14 bases between them. This CDR3 contains 15 residues. The table came from immunoSEQ multiplex PCR; TCRdb's copy has only in-frame clones and leaves some out. This table has roughly 100,000 clones, about 85% appearing once. The source of this sequence is an adult with an advanced solid tumor such as melanoma, head and neck, liver or kidney cancer. The chain links TRBV13 to TRBJ2-3; D may be TRBD1 or TRBD2 (5 bases each). The sample was CD4+ or CD8+ T cells sorted from blood, taken in a trial of the OX40 agonist ivuxolimab. The DNA for the CDR3 is TGTGCCAGCAGCCAAGAGGGGTTTATCACAGATACGCAGTATTTT. Residues: CASSQEGFITDTQYF.